These 21 T cell receptor beta chains share one sample of origin, sequenced in a study of blood T cell repertoires in COVID-19. Repertoires were generated with immunoSEQ multiplex PCR, while TCRdb's copy carries only in-frame clones and drops some. The table includes 20,000 or so clones, about 81% detected once. The sequencing input was peripheral blood. Receptors originate from a man aged 35 to 55 with active or convalescent COVID-19.

V usage is TRBV29-1 and J usage is TRBJ1-2, with unresolved D. CDR1 and CDR2 from the germline V gene are SQVTM and ANQGSEA. V gave up 6 bases and J gave up 1 base, with 21 bases separating them. CDR3 length: 16 residues. The CDR3 sequence: CSVDLTYRLNNYGYTF. CDR3 DNA: TGCAGCGTCGATTTAACTTACAGATTAAATAACTATGGCTACACCTTC.

The chain joins TRBV6-5 to TRBJ1-4; TRBD1 is a possible D gene (6 bases). Germline CDR1 reads MNHEY; CDR2 reads SVGAGI. This CDR3 spans 15 amino acids. Trimming pared 6 bases from V and 7 bases from J, leaving 18 bases between. The CDR3: CASRPRLTDSEKLFF. The DNA for the CDR3 is TGTGCCAGCAGGCCCAGGTTGACGGACAGTGAAAAACTGTTTTTT.

The chain recombines TRBV4-1 with TRBJ2-2, with D tentatively TRBD1 (6 bases). The CDR3 has 14 amino acids. Trimming took 1 base from V and 4 from J, leaving 7 bases between them. Germline lookup yields CDR1 MGHRA and CDR2 YSYEKL. The CDR3 here is CASSQGQATGELFF. CDR3 sequence (DNA): TGCGCCAGCAGCCAAGGACAGGCCACCGGGGAGCTGTTTTTT.

This clone was observed once. The J gene is TRBJ1-3, the V gene TRBV5-6, with a weak D call TRBD1 (5 bases). The germline V and J ends were trimmed by 3 bases and 2 bases, with 9 bases remaining between them. The CDR3 runs 14 residues. Germline CDR1 reads SGHDT; CDR2 reads YYEEEE. CDR3 nucleotide sequence: TGTGCCAGCAGCTACCACAGGACTGGAAACACCATATATTTT. Encoded protein: CASSYHRTGNTIYF.

This rearrangement joins TRBV4-1 to TRBJ1-2; no firm D call. CDR3 size: 13 residues. From germline, CDR1 is MGHRA and CDR2 YSYEKL. V lost 0 bases and J lost 4, with 6 bases in between. CDR3 amino acids: CASSQEARYGYTF. Written as DNA, the CDR3 is TGCGCCAGCAGCCAAGAGGCCCGCTATGGCTACACCTTC.

V usage is TRBV5-6 and J usage is TRBJ2-6; possibly TRBD1 for D (5 bases). Between the trimmed V and J ends, which lost 5 bases and 0 bases, there was a span of 12 bases. The CDR3 is made up of 16 amino acids. Germline-derived CDR1 and CDR2 are SGHDT and YYEEEE. Here the CDR3 reads CASSTDINSGANVLTF. CDR3 bases: TGTGCCAGCAGTACGGACATAAACTCTGGGGCCAACGTCCTGACTTTC.

The chain links TRBV18 to TRBJ1-2; 9 nucleotides align to TRBD1. The length of the CDR3 is 16 residues. J lost 5 bases, V lost 6 bases, and 13 bases had no gene match. CDR1 and CDR2 from the germline V gene are KGHSH and LQKENI. The CDR3, as DNA: TGTGCCAGCTCTTCTAACTTAGGGACAGGGCGGTATGGCTACACCTTC. Protein product: CASSSNLGTGRYGYTF.

This clone appeared a few times. The rearrangement links TRBV10-3 to TRBJ1-2, with 7 bases lining up with TRBD1. V lost 10 bases and J lost 3; bases outside the gene matches: 5. Germline V gene lookup returns CDR1 ENHRY and CDR2 SYGVKD. The CDR3 is 12 residues long. DNA of the CDR3: TGTGCCACCACAGGGGAGGACTATGGCTACACCTTC. Protein sequence: CATTGEDYGYTF.

The genes are TRBV27 and TRBJ1-5; D is unclear. V lost 2 bases and J 0 bases, leaving 5 bases between the germline ends. Germline V CDR1 and CDR2: MNHEY, SMNVEV (reference sequence). The CDR3 runs to 14 residues. The CDR3 region has the DNA TGTGCCAGCAGTTTAGCAGGTAGCAATCAGCCCCAGCATTTT. It codes for CASSLAGSNQPQHF.

The chain links TRBV29-1 to TRBJ2-3; tentatively, D is TRBD2 (5 bases). V was pared by 6 bases and J by 2 bases, with 18 bases between. Germline lookup yields CDR1 SQVTM and CDR2 ANQGSEA. This CDR3 has 15 residues. Written as DNA, the CDR3 is TGCAGCGTACCCGGGCCCTACGGACTCACAGATACGCAGTATTTT. This codes for CSVPGPYGLTDTQYF.

The genes are TRBV27 and TRBJ2-5; TRBD1 matches 9 bases. The germline V gene has CDR1 MNHEY and CDR2 SMNVEV (reference sequence). This CDR3 has 17 amino acids. V shed 1 base, J shed 4 bases, and the junction held 10 bases outside the gene matches. Here the CDR3 DNA reads TGTGCCAGCAGTTTATTGCGTCGGACAGGGGATCGAGAGACCCAGTACTTC. Its translation: CASSLLRRTGDRETQYF.

The chain joins TRBV6-6 to TRBJ2-3, with 9 bases identical to TRBD2. The V gene end was trimmed by 2 bases and the J gene end by 3 bases; junction bases not matched to a gene: 6. Germline CDR1 MNHNY, CDR2 SVGAGI (reference sequence). This CDR3 has 16 residues. The CDR3 nucleotides read TGTGCCAGCAGTTACGAGGCGGGGGGGTTGACAGATACGCAGTATTTT. Translating gives CASSYEAGGLTDTQYF.

V usage is TRBV2 and J usage is TRBJ2-7, with 7 bases lining up with TRBD1. The ends lost 8 bases at V and 2 bases at J; junction bases unmatched: 6. Germline CDR1 and CDR2: SNHLY and FYNNEI. CDR3 size: 13 residues. The CDR3: CASWWDRTYEQYF. In DNA, the CDR3 is TGTGCCAGCTGGTGGGACAGAACCTACGAGCAGTACTTC.

This clone was observed a few times. The chain carries TRBV6-5 and TRBJ2-1; 7 bases map to TRBD2. The germline V gene encodes CDR1 MNHEY and CDR2 SVGAGI. The V gene end was trimmed by 4 bases and the J gene end by 7 bases; junction bases not matched to a gene: 10. The CDR3 totals 15 residues. In DNA, the CDR3 is TGTGCCAGCAGTTCTTGGGGGGACTATACGAATGAGCAGTTCTTC. Protein product: CASSSWGDYTNEQFF.

This clone was seen just once. The chain couples TRBV18 to TRBJ1-4, with D possibly being TRBD1 (6 bases). Trimming shortened V by 0 bases and J by 6 bases, and 11 bases separated the two germline ends. Germline lookup yields CDR1 KGHSH and CDR2 LQKENI. This CDR3 has 15 amino acids. CDR3 sequence (DNA): TGTGCCAGCTCACCACCGTCCGAGGGGGATGAAAAACTGTTTTTT. This gives the protein CASSPPSEGDEKLFF.

The V and J genes are TRBV7-8 and TRBJ1-5, with 7 bases aligning to TRBD1. There are 15 residues in the CDR3. The junction had 14 bases not matched to a gene; V was cut back by 7 bases and J by 8 bases. CDR1 and CDR2 (germline): SGHVS, FQNEAQ. The CDR3 nucleotides are TGTGCCAGCACCGTCAGGTGGGACAGCCGGGAGCCCCAGCATTTT. Amino acid sequence: CASTVRWDSREPQHF.

The genes are TRBV5-5 and TRBJ2-7; no reliable D call. V was clipped by 2 bases and J by 6 bases, with 9 bases between them. CDR3 length: 12 residues. The germline gives CDR1 SGHKS, CDR2 YYEKEE (reference sequence). CDR3 bases: TGTGCCAGCAGCTTTGTGCGAGGCGAGCAGTACTTC. Protein product: CASSFVRGEQYF.

V and J are TRBV27 and TRBJ2-1, with TRBD1 matching 7 bases. The germline gives CDR1 MNHEY, CDR2 SMNVEV (reference sequence). This CDR3 has 17 amino acids. The V segment lost 7 bases and the J segment 0 bases; nucleotides outside the gene matches: 12. The chain's CDR3 is CASKKPGQTYSYNEQFF. CDR3 in DNA: TGTGCCAGCAAAAAACCGGGACAGACATACTCCTACAATGAGCAGTTCTTC.

The J gene is TRBJ2-1, the V gene TRBV10-3; possible D gene TRBD2, 6 bases. CDR3 length: 13 residues. V lost 2 bases and J lost 7, with 9 bases in between. The germline CDR1 and CDR2 sequences are ENHRY and SYGVKD. CDR3 DNA: TGTGCCATCAGTGAGGGGACTCGTAATGAGCAGTTCTTC. This encodes CAISEGTRNEQFF.

V is TRBV25-1 and J is TRBJ2-5, with TRBD2 identical over 9 bases. The CDR3 contains 16 residues. After removal of 1 base from V and 3 bases from J, the junction contained 6 bases not matched to a gene. Germline loops: CDR1 MGHDK, CDR2 SYGVNS. CDR3 in amino acids: CASSEFVTSGKETQYF. The CDR3 coding sequence is TGTGCCAGCAGTGAATTCGTGACTAGCGGAAAAGAGACCCAGTACTTC.

This clone came up a few times. CDR3: CASSAGDNNEQFF. CDR3 DNA: TGCGCCAGCAGCGCGGGAGATAACAATGAGCAGTTCTTC. V and J are TRBV5-1 and TRBJ2-1; 7 positions match TRBD2. Germline V gene data show CDR1 as SGHRS and CDR2 as YFSETQ. This CDR3 has 13 residues. V was pared by 4 bases and J by 5 bases, with 3 bases of the junction left unmatched.